This T cell receptor (beta chain) emerged from a study of blood T cell repertoires in COVID-19. About the study: The cDNA or gDNA used as material had been derived from T cells, B-cell-depleted T cells, or PBMCs.

Ages ranged from about 18 to 89 years, with residence in some 25 US areas. In the original workflow: Amplification with reference gene primers provided the estimates of nucleated cell counts. The table came from immunoSEQ multiplex PCR; TCRdb's copy has only in-frame clones and leaves some out. That table supplies the V and J calls and clone size; D and trimming were determined from the DNA. Of some 100,000 clones listed, roughly 85% are singletons. The CDR3 length is 14 residues. The germline CDR1 and CDR2 sequences are SGDLS and YYNGEE. The ends lost 3 bases at V and 6 bases at J; junction bases unmatched: 7.

The origin of this receptor is a woman aged 45 to 65 who had recovered from COVID-19. Sequencing was performed on PBMCs or T cells enriched from blood (not recorded which). The gene calls are TRBV9 and TRBJ1-1; TRBD1 agrees at 8 bases. The CDR3 region has the DNA TGTGCCAGCAGCGATGGACAGGGCTACGCTGAAGCTTTCTTT. Residues: CASSDGQGYAEAFF.